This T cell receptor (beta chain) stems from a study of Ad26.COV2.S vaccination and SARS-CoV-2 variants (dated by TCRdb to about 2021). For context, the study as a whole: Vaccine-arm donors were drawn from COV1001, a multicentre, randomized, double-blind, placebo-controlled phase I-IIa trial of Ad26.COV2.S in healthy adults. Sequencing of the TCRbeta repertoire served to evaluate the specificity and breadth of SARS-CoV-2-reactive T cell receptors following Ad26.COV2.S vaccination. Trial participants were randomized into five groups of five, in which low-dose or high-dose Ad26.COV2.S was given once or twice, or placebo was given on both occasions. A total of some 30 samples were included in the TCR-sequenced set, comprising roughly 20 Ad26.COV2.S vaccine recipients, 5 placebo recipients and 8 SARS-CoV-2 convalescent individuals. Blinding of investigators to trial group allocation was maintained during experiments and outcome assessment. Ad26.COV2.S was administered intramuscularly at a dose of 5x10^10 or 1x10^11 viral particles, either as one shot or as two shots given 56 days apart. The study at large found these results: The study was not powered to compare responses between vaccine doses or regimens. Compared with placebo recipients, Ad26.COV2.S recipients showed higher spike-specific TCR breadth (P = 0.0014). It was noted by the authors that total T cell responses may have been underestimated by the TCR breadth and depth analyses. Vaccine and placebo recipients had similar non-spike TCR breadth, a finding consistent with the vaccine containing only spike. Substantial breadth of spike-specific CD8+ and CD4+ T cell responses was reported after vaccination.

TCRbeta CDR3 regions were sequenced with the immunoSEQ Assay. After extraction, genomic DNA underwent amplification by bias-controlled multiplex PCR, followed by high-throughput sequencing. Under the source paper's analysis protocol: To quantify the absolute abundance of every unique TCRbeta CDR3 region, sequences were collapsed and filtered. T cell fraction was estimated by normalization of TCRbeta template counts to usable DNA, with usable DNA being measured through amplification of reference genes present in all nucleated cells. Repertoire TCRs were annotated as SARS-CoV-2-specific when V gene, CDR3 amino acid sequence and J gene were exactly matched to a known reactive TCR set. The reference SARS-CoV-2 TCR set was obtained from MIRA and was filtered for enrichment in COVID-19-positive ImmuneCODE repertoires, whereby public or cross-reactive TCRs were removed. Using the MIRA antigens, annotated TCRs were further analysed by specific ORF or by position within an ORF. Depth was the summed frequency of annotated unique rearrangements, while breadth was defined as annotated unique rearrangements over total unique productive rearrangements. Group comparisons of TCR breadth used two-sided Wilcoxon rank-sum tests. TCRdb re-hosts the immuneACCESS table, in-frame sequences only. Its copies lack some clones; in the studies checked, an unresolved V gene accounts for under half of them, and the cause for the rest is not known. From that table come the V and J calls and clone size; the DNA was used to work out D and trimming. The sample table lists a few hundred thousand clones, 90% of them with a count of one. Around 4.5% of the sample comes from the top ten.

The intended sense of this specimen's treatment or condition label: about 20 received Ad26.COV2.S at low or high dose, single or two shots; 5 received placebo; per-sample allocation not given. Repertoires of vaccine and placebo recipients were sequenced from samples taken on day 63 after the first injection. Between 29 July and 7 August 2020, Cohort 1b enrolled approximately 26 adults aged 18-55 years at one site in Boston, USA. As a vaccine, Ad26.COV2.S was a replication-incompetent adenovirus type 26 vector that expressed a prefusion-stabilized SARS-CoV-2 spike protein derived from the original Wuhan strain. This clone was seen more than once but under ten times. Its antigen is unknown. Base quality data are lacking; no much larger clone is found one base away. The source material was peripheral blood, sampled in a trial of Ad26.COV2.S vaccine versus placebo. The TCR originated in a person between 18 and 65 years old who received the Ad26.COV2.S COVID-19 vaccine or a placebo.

The CDR3 has the sequence CASSLGGGELFF. In nucleotides, the sequence is TGTGCCAGCAGCTTGGGGGGAGGGGAGCTGTTTTTT. Recombination connected TRBV5-4 to TRBJ2-2, with the D gene not confidently named. The trim is 0 bases for V and 8 bases for J, with a gap of 5 bases between the germline ends. CDR1 is given as SGHNT and CDR2 as YYREEE, both from the germline V gene (reference sequence). From the cysteine through the phenylalanine, the CDR3 covers 12 amino acids. The CDR3 DNA has 36 bases and is translated from base 1.